A single sample gave rise to the 24 T cell receptor beta chains below, sequenced in a study of identical twins. Each CDR3 protein is one row after TCRdb ran MiXCR on the 5' RACE reads. This sample has 700,000 or so distinct CDR3 sequences, with 20% to 25% found just once. The sample was also linked to a second study, of T cells expressing NK-cell markers.

Sample: PBMCs. The receptors here all came from a woman in her late teens or twenties in good health.

The chain carries TRBV9 and TRBJ2-1; D is uncertain. The CDR3 consists of 14 residues. Trimming left V 4 bases short and J 0 bases short, with 8 bases between. The V gene's germline CDR1 is SGDLS and CDR2 YYNGEE. CDR3 bases: TGTGCCAGCAGCCCTTTTCCCTCCTACAATGAGCAGTTCTTC. It translates to CASSPFPSYNEQFF. Full variable domain (remainder filled in from reference TRBV9 and TRBJ2-1): DSGVTQTPKHLITATGQRVTLRCSPRSGDLSVYWYQQSLDQGLQFLIQYYNGEERAKGNILERFSAQQFPDLHSELNLSSLELGDSALYFCASSPFPSYNEQFFGPGTRLTVL.

Only a few counts were recorded for this clonotype. The V gene is TRBV5-1, the J gene TRBJ2-4; either TRBD1 or TRBD2 may supply D (5 bases each). CDR1 is SGHRS and CDR2 is YFSETQ in the germline V gene. The CDR3 is made up of 14 amino acids. V dropped 4 bases and J dropped 5 bases, with 13 bases sitting between them. DNA of the CDR3: TGCGCCAGCAGCCTCGGGACGGAAGAAAACATTCAGTACTTC. It translates to CASSLGTEENIQYF.

The chain has TRBV4-3 and TRBJ2-7; 8 nucleotides match TRBD1. Germline CDR1 is LGHNA and CDR2 is YSLEER. The CDR3 has 13 residues. With V trimmed by 8 bases and J by 3 bases, 6 bases remained unmatched. The CDR3 spells CASARDRNYEQYF. CDR3 coding DNA: TGCGCCAGCGCCCGGGACAGGAACTACGAGCAGTACTTC.

This clonotype was found once. The V and J genes are TRBV3-1 and TRBJ2-2, with D unresolved. Trimming left V 0 bases short and J 5 bases short, with 16 bases between. Germline assignment: CDR1 LGHDT and CDR2 YNNKEL (reference sequence). CDR3 length: 17 residues. CDR3 loop: CASSQDLSFRKTGELFF. The CDR3 DNA sequence: TGTGCCAGCAGCCAAGATCTATCCTTCAGAAAGACCGGGGAGCTGTTTTTT.

The rearrangement joins TRBV6-6 to TRBJ2-7, with TRBD1 matching 7 bases. Trimming removed 7 bases from V and 6 bases from J; junction bases left unmatched: 3. Germline CDR1 and CDR2: MNHNY and SVGAGI (reference sequence). There are 11 residues in the CDR3. CDR3 sequence reads: CASTHRGEQYF. The CDR3 bases are TGTGCCAGCACCCACAGGGGCGAGCAGTACTTC.

This clonotype was counted many times. The genes are TRBV12-3 or TRBV12-4 and TRBJ2-1; D call uncertain. The CDR3 loop spans 11 amino acids. The V end was cut by 5 bases, the J end by 8 bases, with 7 bases between. CDR3 region: CASSLSYEQFF. Here the CDR3 DNA reads TGTGCCAGCAGTCTTAGTTATGAGCAGTTCTTC.

The rearrangement links TRBV20-1 to TRBJ1-1; tentatively, D is TRBD1 (5 bases). Germline CDR1 is DFQATT and CDR2 is SNEGSKA (reference sequence). V was trimmed by 7 bases and J by 1 base, leaving 13 bases between them. The CDR3 spans 13 residues. CDR3: CSVRGNGNTEAFF. The CDR3 DNA reads TGCAGTGTAAGGGGTAATGGGAACACTGAAGCTTTCTTT.

There are a few counts of this clonotype. This rearrangement joins TRBV29-1 to TRBJ1-1; D unresolved. V lost 0 bases to trimming and J lost 2 bases, with 7 bases between them. This CDR3 is 13 amino acids long. From germline, CDR1 is SQVTM and CDR2 ANQGSEA. CDR3 loop: CSVEDVGNTEAFF. CDR3 nucleotide sequence: TGCAGCGTTGAAGACGTGGGAAACACTGAAGCTTTCTTT.

The chain uses TRBV3-1 and TRBJ2-7, with D tentatively TRBD1 or TRBD2 (5 bases each). Trimming took off 7 bases at V and 6 bases at J, with 22 bases between the two ends. The CDR3 spans 15 residues. From germline, CDR1 is LGHDT and CDR2 YNNKEL (reference sequence). CDR3 DNA: TGTGCCAGCACTCCTCTGACAGCGGTCCTCAGCGAGCAGTACTTC. Encoded protein: CASTPLTAVLSEQYF.

CDR3 loop: CAWSSGASSGANVLTF. DNA for the CDR3: TGTGCCTGGTCTAGTGGCGCCTCCTCTGGGGCCAACGTCCTGACTTTC. The J gene is TRBJ2-6, the V gene TRBV30, with D hard to call. The CDR3 loop spans 16 amino acids. CDR1 and CDR2 (germline): GTSNPN, SVGIG (reference sequence). Trimming took 5 bases from V and 0 from J, leaving 14 bases between them.

This clonotype was observed a few times. The chain is built from TRBV30 and TRBJ2-2, with D possibly TRBD2 on 6 matching bases. The CDR3 contains 16 residues. The V and J ends lost 5 bases and 4 bases respectively, with 20 bases between them. From germline, CDR1 is GTSNPN and CDR2 SVGIG (reference sequence). The CDR3 DNA reads as TGTGCCTGGGCCGGCGGGATGGGACTTCTCACCGGGGAGCTGTTTTTT. The encoded protein is CAWAGGMGLLTGELFF.

The gene calls are TRBV7-2 and TRBJ2-5; 8 nucleotides agree with TRBD2. CDR1 and CDR2 from the germline V gene are SGHTA and FQGNSA. V gave up 6 bases and J gave up 4 bases; unmatched junction bases: 13. The CDR3 has 16 amino acids. CDR3 in DNA: TGTGCCAGCAGTCGGGAGGTAGCGGGATATCGAGAGACCCAGTACTTC. Its translation is CASSREVAGYRETQYF. Drawing the rest from reference TRBV7-2 and TRBJ2-5, the complete variable domain is GAGVSQSPSNKVTEKGKDVELRCDPISGHTALYWYRQSLGQGLEFLIYFQGNSAPDKSGLPSDRFSAERTGGSVSTLTIQRTQQEDSAVYLCASSREVAGYRETQYFGPGTRLLVL.

V and J are TRBV12-3 or TRBV12-4 and TRBJ1-2; D perhaps matches TRBD1 (5 bases). V was pared by 3 bases and J by 0 bases, with 17 bases between. The CDR3 is 17 residues long. This chain's CDR3 is CASSFLQGFGTNYGYTF. The CDR3 DNA reads as TGTGCCAGCAGTTTTCTCCAGGGTTTCGGGACTAACTATGGCTACACCTTC.

The rearrangement joins TRBV12-3 or TRBV12-4 to TRBJ1-3, with D tentatively TRBD1 (6 bases). The CDR3 is 15 amino acids. The V gene lost 6 bases and the J gene lost 0 bases, with 12 bases spanning the gap. The CDR3 nucleotides are TGTGCCAGCAGACCAGGGGCCTACTCTGGAAACACCATATATTTT. Amino acids: CASRPGAYSGNTIYF.

The V gene is TRBV20-1, the J gene TRBJ2-3, with D maybe TRBD2 (6 bases). Germline V lookup: CDR1 DFQATT, CDR2 SNEGSKA (reference sequence). Trimming pared 0 bases from V and 4 bases from J, leaving 14 bases between. The CDR3 spans 15 residues. The CDR3 region is CSARERGQPSDTQYF. Written as DNA, the CDR3 is TGCAGTGCTAGAGAGCGGGGCCAACCATCAGATACGCAGTATTTT.

This clonotype turned up a few times. J is TRBJ2-1 and V is TRBV20-1, with 12 bases that match TRBD2. The ends lost 5 bases at V and 0 bases at J; junction bases unmatched: 5. This CDR3 region has 16 residues. Germline values: CDR1 DFQATT, CDR2 SNEGSKA (reference sequence). This CDR3 is CSALSTSGSSYNEQFF. CDR3 sequence (DNA): TGCAGTGCTTTGTCGACTAGCGGGAGCTCCTACAATGAGCAGTTCTTC.

This clonotype was detected many times. V and J are TRBV5-6 and TRBJ2-1; D possibly corresponds to TRBD2 (5 bases). Germline assignment: CDR1 SGHDT and CDR2 YYEEEE. This CDR3 spans 15 amino acids. Trimming took off 6 bases at V and 1 base at J, with 14 bases between the two ends. The DNA of the CDR3 is TGTGCCAGCAACCCGAGCGGAGGATCCTACAATGAGCAGTTCTTC. Its translation is CASNPSGGSYNEQFF.

This sequence joins TRBV20-1 and TRBJ2-7, with TRBD1 identical over 8 bases. The CDR3 is made up of 14 amino acids. V dropped 6 bases and J dropped 5; count of bases not matched to a gene: 12. Germline-derived CDR1 and CDR2 are DFQATT and SNEGSKA (reference sequence). This CDR3 reads CSATGASRSDEQYF. The CDR3 nucleotides read TGCAGTGCGACAGGGGCGTCCAGGTCGGACGAGCAGTACTTC.

This clonotype was picked up many times. V and J are TRBV27 and TRBJ2-7, with D perhaps matching TRBD2 (6 bases). Germline-derived CDR1 and CDR2 are MNHEY and SMNVEV (reference sequence). This CDR3 comprises 15 residues. V lost 2 bases to trimming and J lost 4 bases, with 15 bases between them. The CDR3 sequence is CASSLNPSDTYEQYF. The CDR3 nucleotides are TGTGCCAGCAGTTTAAACCCTAGCGATACATACGAGCAGTACTTC.

V usage is TRBV5-1 and J usage is TRBJ2-7, with 7 bases that match TRBD2. Looked up from germline, CDR1 is SGHRS and CDR2 is YFSETQ. CDR3 length: 15 amino acids. V dropped 5 bases and J dropped 3; count of bases not matched to a gene: 11. In DNA form, the CDR3 reads TGCGCCAGCAGTTCCTCCGGGACTACCATCTACGAGCAGTACTTC. Its translation is CASSSSGTTIYEQYF.

This clonotype was seen a handful of times. DNA of the CDR3: TGTGCCAGCAGTTTCGGACAGCCGAATACTTTCTTT. Its protein product is CASSFGQPNTFF. J is TRBJ1-1 and V is TRBV12-3 or TRBV12-4; the D gene is possibly TRBD1 (6 bases). V lost 3 bases to trimming and J lost 12 bases, with 14 bases between them. The CDR3 loop spans 12 amino acids.

This clonotype came up a few times. The chain joins TRBV9 to TRBJ2-5, with 9 bases fitting TRBD1. V lost 3 bases, J lost 2 bases, and 5 bases stayed unmatched. The CDR3 extends over 15 amino acids. CDR1 and CDR2 from the germline V gene are SGDLS and YYNGEE. CDR3: CASSDGTGYQETQYF. The CDR3, as DNA: TGTGCCAGCAGCGACGGGACAGGGTATCAAGAGACCCAGTACTTC.

The table lists this clonotype with a count of one. V gene TRBV24-1 combines with J gene TRBJ2-2; possible D gene TRBD1, 5 bases. Germline values: CDR1 KGHDR, CDR2 SFDVKD. The CDR3 totals 18 residues. Trimming left V 8 bases short and J 3 bases short, with 24 bases between. The CDR3 nucleotides read TGTGCCACCACTGACACTGGACGGAAGGGGCCCTACACCGGGGAGCTGTTTTTT. Amino acid sequence: CATTDTGRKGPYTGELFF.

This clonotype turned up a few times. J is TRBJ2-7 and V is TRBV6-1; D unclear. Trimming took 4 bases from V and 3 from J, leaving 10 bases between them. The V gene's germline CDR1 is MNHNS and CDR2 SASEGT. This CDR3 is 13 amino acids long. The DNA for the CDR3 is TGTGCCAGCAGTGCATACTTACTCTACGAGCAGTACTTC. This gives the protein CASSAYLLYEQYF.